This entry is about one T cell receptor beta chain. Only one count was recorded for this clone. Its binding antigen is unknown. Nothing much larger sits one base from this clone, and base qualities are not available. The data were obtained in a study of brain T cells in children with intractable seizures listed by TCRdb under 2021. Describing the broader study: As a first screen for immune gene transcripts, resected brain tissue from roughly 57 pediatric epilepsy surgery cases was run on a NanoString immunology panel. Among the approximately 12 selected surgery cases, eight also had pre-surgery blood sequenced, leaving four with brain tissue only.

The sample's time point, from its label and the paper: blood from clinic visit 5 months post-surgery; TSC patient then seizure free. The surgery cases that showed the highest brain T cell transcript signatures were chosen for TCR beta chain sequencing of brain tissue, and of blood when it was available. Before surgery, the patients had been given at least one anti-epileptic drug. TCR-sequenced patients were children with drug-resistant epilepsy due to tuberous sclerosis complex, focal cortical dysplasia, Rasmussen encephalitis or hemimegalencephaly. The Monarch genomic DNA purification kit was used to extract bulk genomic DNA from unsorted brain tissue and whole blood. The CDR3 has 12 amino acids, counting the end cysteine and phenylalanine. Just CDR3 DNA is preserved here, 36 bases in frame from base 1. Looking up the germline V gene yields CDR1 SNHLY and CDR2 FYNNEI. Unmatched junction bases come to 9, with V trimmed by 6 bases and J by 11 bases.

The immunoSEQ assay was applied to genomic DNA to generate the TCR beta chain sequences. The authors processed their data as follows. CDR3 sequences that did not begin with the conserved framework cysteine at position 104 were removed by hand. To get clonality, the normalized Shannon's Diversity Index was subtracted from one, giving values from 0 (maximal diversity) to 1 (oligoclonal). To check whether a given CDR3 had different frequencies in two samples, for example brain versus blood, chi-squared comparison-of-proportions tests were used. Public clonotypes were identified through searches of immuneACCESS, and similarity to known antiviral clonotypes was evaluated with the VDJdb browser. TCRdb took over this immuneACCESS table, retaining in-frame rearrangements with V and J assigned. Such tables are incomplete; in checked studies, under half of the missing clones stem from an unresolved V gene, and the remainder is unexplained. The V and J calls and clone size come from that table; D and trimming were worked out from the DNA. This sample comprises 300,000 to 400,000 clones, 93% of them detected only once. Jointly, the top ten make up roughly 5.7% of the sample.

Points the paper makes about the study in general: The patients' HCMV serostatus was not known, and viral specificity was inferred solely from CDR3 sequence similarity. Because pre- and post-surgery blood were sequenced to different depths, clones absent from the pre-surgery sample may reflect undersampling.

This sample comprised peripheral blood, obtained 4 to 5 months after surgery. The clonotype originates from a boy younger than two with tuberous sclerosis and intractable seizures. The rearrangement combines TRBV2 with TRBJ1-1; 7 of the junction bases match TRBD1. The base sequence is TGTGCCAGCAGCCGACAGGGAGTGGAGGCTTTCTTT. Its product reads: CASSRQGVEAFF. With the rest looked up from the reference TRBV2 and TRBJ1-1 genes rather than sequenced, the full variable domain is EPEVTQTPSHQVTQMGQEVILRCVPISNHLYFYWYRQILGQKVEFLVSFYNNEISEKSEIFDDQFSVERPDGSNFTLKIRSTKLEDSAMYFCASSRQGVEAFFGQGTRLTVV.